This T cell receptor (beta chain) was recorded in a study of blood T cell repertoires in COVID-19. Study-level background: The study drew acute and convalescent COVID-19 samples from the United States, Italy and Spain. Sources were T cells, B-cell-depleted T cells, or PBMCs; the material itself was cDNA or gDNA.

This CDR3 is 15 amino acids long. V gave up 5 bases and J gave up 2 bases; unmatched junction bases: 5. Germline values: CDR1 SEHNR, CDR2 FQNEAQ (reference sequence). This clone was seen only once. Original processing methods: Counts of nucleated cells, estimated from reference gene primer amplification, were obtained. Profiled with immunoSEQ multiplex PCR; TCRdb holds only in-frame clones, not every one. Clonal size and the V and J genes are those of that table, whereas D and trimming came from the DNA. The table records about 280,000 clones, roughly 85% of them present only once. Sequencing was performed on peripheral blood. The J gene is TRBJ2-5, the V gene TRBV7-9; 10 bases map to TRBD1. The origin of this receptor is a man between 45 and 60 years old with active or convalescent COVID-19. As DNA, the CDR3 is TGTGCCAGCAGCGTGGGACAGGGGATACAAGAGACCCAGTACTTC. The encoded protein is CASSVGQGIQETQYF. Full variable domain (rest looked up from reference TRBV7-9 and TRBJ2-5): DTGVSQNPRHKITKRGQNVTFRCDPISEHNRLYWYRQTLGQGPEFLTYFQNEAQLEKSRLLSDRFSAERPKGSFSTLEIQRTEQGDSAMYLCASSVGQGIQETQYFGPGTRLLVL.